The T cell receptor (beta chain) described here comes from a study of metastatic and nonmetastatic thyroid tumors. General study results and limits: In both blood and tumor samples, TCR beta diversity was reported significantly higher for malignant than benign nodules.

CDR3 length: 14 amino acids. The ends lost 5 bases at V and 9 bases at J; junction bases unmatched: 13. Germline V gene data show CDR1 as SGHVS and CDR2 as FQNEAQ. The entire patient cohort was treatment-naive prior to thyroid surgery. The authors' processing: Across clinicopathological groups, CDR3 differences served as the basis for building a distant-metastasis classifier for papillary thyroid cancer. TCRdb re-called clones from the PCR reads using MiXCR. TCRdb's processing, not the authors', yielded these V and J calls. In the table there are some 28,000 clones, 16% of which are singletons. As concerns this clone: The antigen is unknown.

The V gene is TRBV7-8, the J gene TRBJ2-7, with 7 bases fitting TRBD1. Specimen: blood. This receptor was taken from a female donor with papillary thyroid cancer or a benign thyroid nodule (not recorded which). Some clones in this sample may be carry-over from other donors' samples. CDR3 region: CASSPHRTGDRQYF. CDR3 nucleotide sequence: TGTGCCAGCAGCCCTCATCGGACAGGAGATAGGCAGTACTTC.